This TCR beta chain was identified in a study of cytomegalovirus exposure and HLA in healthy donors. CDR3 length: 16 amino acids. CDR1 is MGHDK and CDR2 is SYGVNS in the germline V gene. Between the trimmed V and J ends, which lost 1 base and 5 bases, there was a span of 17 bases. PCR was performed using 60 Vbeta and 13 Jbeta primers. TCRdb's copy holds only in-frame clones and misses some; the assay was immunoSEQ multiplex PCR. The sample has over 65,000 clones, 65% to 70% seen once. The chain combines TRBV25-1 with TRBJ1-2; D unclear. This TCR was sampled from a woman in her forties or fifties in good health and CMV-seropositive. Sequencing input: PBMCs. CDR3 bases: TGTGCCAGCAGTGAATTCGCCCAGACAAACAGTTATGGCTACACCTTC. Protein sequence: CASSEFAQTNSYGYTF.